This passage covers 12 T cell receptor beta chains from one sample sequenced in a study of T cells in tumors and immune-related adverse events. Repertoires were generated with immunoSEQ multiplex PCR, while TCRdb's copy carries only in-frame clones and drops some. The data contain a few thousand clones, around three fifths of them singletons. Sequenced here: gut tissue, sampled from a patient treated with anti-PD-1 therapy. These receptors were collected from a female donor with metastatic renal cell carcinoma.

The chain has TRBV7-9 and TRBJ2-7; D not certain. Trimming stripped 5 bases from V and 2 bases from J, with 13 bases between. Germline V lookup: CDR1 SEHNR, CDR2 FQNEAQ (reference sequence). This CDR3 is 14 amino acids long. The CDR3 DNA reads as TGTGCCAGCAGCAGGCCGGGCAGACCCTACGAGCAGTACTTC. Residues: CASSRPGRPYEQYF.

V is TRBV6-6 and J is TRBJ2-3; D gene ambiguous. CDR3 size: 12 residues. Trimming left V 4 bases short and J 2 bases short, with 4 bases between. Germline CDR1 is MNHNY and CDR2 is SVGAGI (reference sequence). CDR3 in DNA: TGTGCCAGCAGTTCCCCCACAGATACGCAGTATTTT. It encodes CASSSPTDTQYF.

In this sample, this clone turned up a few times. The CDR3 region has the DNA TGCGCCAGCAGCTTGGGCCCTAGCGGGGGTGACAATGAGCAGTTCTTC. Translating it yields CASSLGPSGGDNEQFF. The rearrangement uses TRBV5-1 and TRBJ2-1; 10 bases align to TRBD2. The CDR3 is made up of 16 amino acids. The germline V gene has CDR1 SGHRS and CDR2 YFSETQ. With 0 bases clipped from V and 5 bases from J, the junction kept 5 bases outside the gene matches. The complete variable domain, with remaining parts taken from reference TRBV5-1 and TRBJ2-1, reads KAGVTQTPRYLIKTRGQQVTLSCSPISGHRSVSWYQQTPGQGLQFLFEYFSETQRNKGNFPGRFSGRQFSNSRSEMNVSTLELGDSALYLCASSLGPSGGDNEQFFGPGTRLTVL.

The V call is TRBV5-1, the J call TRBJ1-1, with TRBD1 identical over 7 bases. The germline V gene encodes CDR1 SGHRS and CDR2 YFSETQ. V was clipped by 3 bases and J by 4 bases; unmatched bases: 9. This CDR3 comprises 15 residues. The CDR3 nucleotides read TGCGCCAGCAGCTCCACAGGGGAAGGGGGCACTGAAGCTTTCTTT. This gives the protein CASSSTGEGGTEAFF.

The V call is TRBV7-2, the J call TRBJ2-7, with TRBD1 matching 7 bases. The V and J ends lost 4 bases and 6 bases, in that order; junction bases with no gene match: 9. CDR3 size: 14 residues. From germline, CDR1 is SGHTA and CDR2 FQGNSA. The CDR3 loop reads CASSSGTAFIEQYF. The CDR3 region has the DNA TGTGCCAGCAGCTCCGGGACAGCCTTCATCGAGCAGTACTTC.

This clone appeared a single time. The J gene is TRBJ2-1, the V gene TRBV28, with 8 bases lining up with TRBD2. In germline, CDR1 is MDHEN, CDR2 SYDVKM. There are 16 residues in the CDR3. The V segment lost 7 bases and the J segment 4 bases; nucleotides outside the gene matches: 12. The CDR3 DNA follows: TGTGCCAGCACCCCGGGGGGGACTAGTGTTTACAATGAGCAGTTCTTC. Amino acid sequence: CASTPGGTSVYNEQFF.

This sequence joins TRBV18 and TRBJ2-1; D gene unclear. The V gene's germline CDR1 is KGHSH and CDR2 LQKENI. Trimming took 2 bases from V and 5 from J, leaving 10 bases between them. There are 14 residues in the CDR3. The CDR3 sequence is CASSPATNNNEQFF. DNA for the CDR3: TGTGCCAGCTCACCAGCGACAAACAACAATGAGCAGTTCTTC.

The chain uses TRBV19 and TRBJ1-6, with TRBD1 identical over 8 bases. Germline-derived CDR1 and CDR2 are LNHDA and SQIVND (reference sequence). Unmatched junction bases numbered 6, after V lost 5 bases and J lost 9 bases. The CDR3 is made up of 14 amino acids. The DNA of the CDR3 is TGTGCCAGTAGTGACAGGGGAGACAGTTCACCCCTCCACTTT. This codes for CASSDRGDSSPLHF. Together with reference TRBV19 and TRBJ1-6, the CDR3 gives the full variable domain: DGGITQSPKYLFRKEGQNVTLSCEQNLNHDAMYWYRQDPGQGLRLIYYSQIVNDFQKGDIAEGYSVSREKKESFPLTVTSAQKNPTAFYLCASSDRGDSSPLHFGNGTRLTVT.

The CDR3 spells CASSPGLASTYEQYF. The CDR3 coding sequence is TGTGCCAGCAGCCCGGGACTAGCGAGTACCTACGAGCAGTACTTC. V usage is TRBV5-4 and J usage is TRBJ2-7; 10 nucleotides align to TRBD2. J gave up 2 bases and V 4 bases, and 6 bases lay outside the gene matches. The CDR3 loop spans 15 amino acids. Germline CDR1 and CDR2: SGHNT and YYREEE (reference sequence).

The gene calls are TRBV11-2 and TRBJ1-4; TRBD1 matches at 9 bases. Germline V CDR1 and CDR2: SGHAT, FQNNGV. With V trimmed by 2 bases and J by 7 bases, 11 bases remained unmatched. The length of the CDR3 is 17 residues. Written as DNA, the CDR3 is TGTGCCAGCAGCTTAACGCGGACAGGGGCGTCGGCTGAAAAACTGTTTTTT. Amino acids: CASSLTRTGASAEKLFF.

This clone was detected a few times. The rearrangement joins TRBV27 to TRBJ1-1, with TRBD1 as a possible D gene (6 bases). Germline V CDR1 and CDR2: MNHEY, SMNVEV (reference sequence). V lost 6 bases, J lost 1 base, and 12 bases lay in between. This CDR3 region has 14 residues. The CDR3 here is CASRKRGTNTEAFF. CDR3 DNA: TGTGCCAGCAGGAAAAGGGGGACGAACACTGAAGCTTTCTTT.

The chain carries TRBV14 and TRBJ2-2, with unresolved D. The CDR3 has 14 amino acids. In germline, CDR1 is SGHDN, CDR2 FVKESK. Trimming cost V 0 bases and J 6 bases, with 8 bases left between them. CDR3 coding DNA: TGTGCCAGCAGCCAAGAGAGGACCCCCGGGGAGCTGTTTTTT. Encoded protein: CASSQERTPGELFF.